Each of the 26 T cell receptor beta chains below was sequenced from the same sample in a study of PD-1 blockade in classical Hodgkin lymphoma. After autologous stem cell transplantation all patients relapsed, and prior brentuximab vedotin exposure differed between cohorts. Measured with immunoSEQ multiplex PCR; TCRdb has only the in-frame clones, and not every one. The sample carries roughly 14,000 clones, 75% to 85% recorded once. Material: peripheral blood mononuclear cells (PBMCs), obtained before the second cycle of nivolumab. The receptor source for this set is a human donor with classical Hodgkin lymphoma.

The chain is built from TRBV19 and TRBJ2-3; 8 bases are a match to TRBD1. The length of the CDR3 is 13 residues. The V gene's germline CDR1 is LNHDA and CDR2 SQIVND (reference sequence). After removal of 3 bases from V and 5 bases from J, the junction contained 1 base not matched to a gene. Here the CDR3 reads CASSIGTGDTQYF. Written as DNA, the CDR3 is TGTGCCAGTAGTATCGGGACAGGAGATACGCAGTATTTT. The full variable domain, rest sourced from reference TRBV19 and TRBJ2-3, is DGGITQSPKYLFRKEGQNVTLSCEQNLNHDAMYWYRQDPGQGLRLIYYSQIVNDFQKGDIAEGYSVSREKKESFPLTVTSAQKNPTAFYLCASSIGTGDTQYFGPGTRLTVL.

This clone was observed a single time. The chain links TRBV7-3 to TRBJ2-5, with 7 bases lining up with TRBD2. Trimming cost V 5 bases and J 2 bases; bases outside gene matches: 2. The CDR3 consists of 13 residues. Looked up from germline, CDR1 is SGHTA and CDR2 is FQGTGA. CDR3 sequence (DNA): TGTGCCAGCAGCCTGGGACTACAAGAGACCCAGTACTTC. Translating it yields CASSLGLQETQYF.

The chain carries TRBV2 and TRBJ1-5; TRBD1 aligns across 9 bases. The CDR3 totals 15 residues. Per the germline V gene, CDR1 is SNHLY and CDR2 is FYNNEI. J was trimmed by 5 bases and V by 5 bases; bases with no gene match: 7. The CDR3 is CASSRQGVGDQPQHF. The CDR3 region has the DNA TGTGCCAGCAGTAGACAGGGGGTAGGGGATCAGCCCCAGCATTTT. The full variable domain, its missing parts supplied by reference TRBV2 and TRBJ1-5, is EPEVTQTPSHQVTQMGQEVILRCVPISNHLYFYWYRQILGQKVEFLVSFYNNEISEKSEIFDDQFSVERPDGSNFTLKIRSTKLEDSAMYFCASSRQGVGDQPQHFGDGTRLSIL.

The chain employs TRBV5-5 and TRBJ1-3; D is unresolved. Germline V gene data show CDR1 as SGHKS and CDR2 as YYEKEE (reference sequence). V lost 0 bases to trimming and J lost 0 bases, with 7 bases between them. The CDR3 runs 15 residues. CDR3 region: CASSLVPFSGNTIYF. The CDR3 coding sequence is TGTGCCAGCAGCTTGGTGCCATTCTCTGGAAACACCATATATTTT. The complete variable domain, with remaining parts taken from reference TRBV5-5 and TRBJ1-3, reads DAGVTQSPTHLIKTRGQQVTLRCSPISGHKSVSWYQQVLGQGPQFIFQYYEKEERGRGNFPDRFSARQFPNYSSELNVNALLLGDSALYLCASSLVPFSGNTIYFGEGSWLTVV.

The chain combines TRBV7-8 with TRBJ1-1; TRBD1 agrees at 8 bases. Germline V gene sequence: CDR1 SGHVS, CDR2 FQNEAQ. V lost 5 bases, J lost 7 bases, and 12 bases stayed unmatched. The CDR3 sequence is 15 residues long. The chain's CDR3 is CASSPTADRVNEAFF. In DNA form, the CDR3 reads TGTGCCAGCAGCCCGACAGCGGACAGGGTAAATGAAGCTTTCTTT. Looking up the rest from reference TRBV7-8 and TRBJ1-1 gives the full variable domain: GAGVSQSPRYKVAKRGQDVALRCDPISGHVSLFWYQQALGQGPEFLTYFQNEAQLDKSGLPSDRFFAERPEGSVSTLKIQRTQQEDSAVYLCASSPTADRVNEAFFGQGTRLTVV.

By its share, this clone is medium-sized. This sequence joins TRBV18 and TRBJ1-5; D remains ambiguous. The V gene's germline CDR1 is KGHSH and CDR2 LQKENI. The CDR3 length is 14 residues. The V end was cut by 2 bases, the J end by 3 bases, with 8 bases between. The CDR3 region has the DNA TGTGCCAGCTCACCATGGGCGGACAATCAGCCCCAGCATTTT. This gives the protein CASSPWADNQPQHF.

The chain carries TRBV29-1 and TRBJ2-1, with 9 bases lining up with TRBD1. The V gene end was trimmed by 3 bases and the J gene end by 2 bases; junction bases not matched to a gene: 5. The CDR3 runs to 15 residues. Germline V lookup: CDR1 SQVTM, CDR2 ANQGSEA. CDR3 residues: CSVEGTGKAYNEQFF. CDR3 nucleotide sequence: TGCAGCGTTGAGGGGACAGGGAAGGCCTACAATGAGCAGTTCTTC.

J is TRBJ2-7 and V is TRBV4-1; 8 bases are shared with TRBD1. Germline V gene lookup returns CDR1 MGHRA and CDR2 YSYEKL. The V gene end was trimmed by 1 base and the J gene end by 1 base; junction bases not matched to a gene: 9. The CDR3 covers 17 residues. CDR3 DNA sequence: TGCGCCAGCAGCCAAGCGTTCCCGGACAGGGCTTCCTACGAGCAGTACTTC. Translated: CASSQAFPDRASYEQYF.

Written as DNA, the CDR3 is TGTGCCACCACCCTCGGGACCTTTTCACTGGGCTACACCTTC. This codes for CATTLGTFSLGYTF. The chain links TRBV15 to TRBJ1-2; possibly TRBD1 for D (5 bases). Trimming removed 7 bases at V and 8 bases at J, with 20 bases between. Germline V gene lookup returns CDR1 LNHNV and CDR2 YYDKDF (reference sequence). This CDR3 is built from 14 residues.

This clone showed up just once. V gene TRBV28 combines with J gene TRBJ2-2; 7 bases line up with TRBD1. The ends lost 5 bases at V and 2 bases at J; junction bases unmatched: 14. The CDR3 totals 18 residues. CDR1 and CDR2 from the germline V gene are MDHEN and SYDVKM. The CDR3 nucleotides read TGTGCCAGCAGTCCGACCGGGACAGCCTTTATTAACACCGGGGAGCTGTTTTTT. It specifies CASSPTGTAFINTGELFF.

The rearrangement uses TRBV13 and TRBJ2-7; TRBD1 matches 9 bases. Germline V CDR1 and CDR2: PRHDT, FYEKMQ (reference sequence). The CDR3 sequence is 14 residues long. J was trimmed by 2 bases and V by 4 bases; bases with no gene match: 3. In nucleotides, the CDR3 is TGTGCCAGCAGCTCACGGACAGGGGCCTACGAGCAGTACTTC. The encoded protein is CASSSRTGAYEQYF.

This clone came up a few times. The rearrangement uses TRBV14 and TRBJ1-5; D is possibly TRBD1 (5 bases). In germline, CDR1 is SGHDN, CDR2 FVKESK. Trimming pared 0 bases from V and 3 bases from J, leaving 21 bases between. The CDR3 spans 19 residues. DNA of the CDR3: TGTGCCAGCAGCCAAGATCAACAGTCCAGGGAGGATAACAATCAGCCCCAGCATTTT. Protein: CASSQDQQSREDNNQPQHF.

The chain is built from TRBV18 and TRBJ2-7, with D unresolved. CDR1 and CDR2 (germline): KGHSH, LQKENI. The CDR3 sequence is 13 residues long. V was clipped by 4 bases and J by 2 bases, with 9 bases between them. DNA for the CDR3: TGTGCCAGCTCACGCGACGACCCCTACGAGCAGTACTTC. Amino acid sequence: CASSRDDPYEQYF.

The chain employs TRBV7-9 and TRBJ2-7; D may match TRBD1 or TRBD2 (6 bases each). The CDR3 spans 17 residues. Trimming cost V 2 bases and J 4 bases, with 21 bases left between them. Germline-derived CDR1 and CDR2 are SEHNR and FQNEAQ (reference sequence). CDR3 coding DNA: TGTGCCAGCAGCTTATGGAACGGGGGCAAGGGGTCATACGAGCAGTACTTC. Encoded protein: CASSLWNGGKGSYEQYF.

Turning to this clone: A far larger clone differs by one base, so this is likely a read error. CDR3 bases: TGTGCCAGCAGTCCTGGGGATGAGCAGTTCTTC. It specifies CASSPGDEQFF. The J gene is TRBJ2-1, the V gene TRBV27; D is unclear. CDR1 is MNHEY, CDR2 SMNVEV, per germline (reference sequence). There are 11 residues in the CDR3. V was trimmed by 5 bases and J by 8 bases, leaving 7 bases between them.

This sequence joins TRBV5-5 and TRBJ2-5; 11 positions agree with TRBD1. The V segment lost 3 bases and the J segment 5 bases; nucleotides outside the gene matches: 6. The germline CDR1 and CDR2 sequences are SGHKS and YYEKEE (reference sequence). The CDR3 contains 15 residues. Here the CDR3 reads CASSSGQGARETQYF. For the CDR3, the DNA is TGTGCCAGCAGCTCAGGACAGGGGGCGAGGGAGACCCAGTACTTC.

This chain links TRBV5-1 with TRBJ1-2, with 9 bases lining up with TRBD1. From germline, CDR1 is SGHRS and CDR2 YFSETQ. After removal of 0 bases from V and 5 bases from J, the junction contained 11 bases not matched to a gene. The CDR3 totals 17 residues. CDR3 loop: CASSLVPGQGVDYGYTF. CDR3 nucleotides: TGCGCCAGCAGCTTGGTACCGGGACAGGGAGTCGATTATGGCTACACCTTC.

V and J are TRBV7-2 and TRBJ1-1, with a possible D match to TRBD1 (5 bases). The germline gives CDR1 SGHTA, CDR2 FQGNSA. V was pared by 6 bases and J by 1 base, with 12 bases between. This CDR3 spans 14 amino acids. CDR3 sequence: CASSHRTQNTEAFF. The CDR3 region has the DNA TGTGCCAGCAGTCACAGGACCCAGAACACTGAAGCTTTCTTT.

J is TRBJ2-7 and V is TRBV6-1; 9 nucleotides agree with TRBD2. Germline loops: CDR1 MNHNS, CDR2 SASEGT. The junction had 6 bases not matched to a gene; V was cut back by 6 bases and J by 3 bases. The CDR3 runs to 14 residues. DNA of the CDR3: TGTGCCAGCAGCCGAGGGCGGGGGGGCTACGAGCAGTACTTC. Protein product: CASSRGRGGYEQYF.

The chain is built from TRBV7-3 and TRBJ2-7; weak D call: TRBD1 (5 bases). This CDR3 is built from 13 residues. V was trimmed by 5 bases and J by 1 base, leaving 9 bases between them. The germline V gene encodes CDR1 SGHTA and CDR2 FQGTGA. CDR3 in amino acids: CASSRTGSYEQYF. CDR3 nucleotides: TGTGCCAGCAGCCGAACAGGATCCTACGAGCAGTACTTC.

The rearrangement uses TRBV6-5 and TRBJ2-7; TRBD1 is a possible D gene (6 bases). The V end lost 6 bases, the J end lost 5 bases, and 11 bases lay between the germline ends. Germline lookup yields CDR1 MNHEY and CDR2 SVGAGI. This CDR3 is built from 12 residues. The CDR3 loop reads CASSRGANEQYF. CDR3 sequence (DNA): TGTGCCAGCAGCAGGGGAGCCAACGAGCAGTACTTC.

The rearrangement joins TRBV6-5 to TRBJ1-1, with D possibly matching TRBD1 (5 bases). This CDR3 comprises 16 residues. From germline, CDR1 is MNHEY and CDR2 SVGAGI. V dropped 3 bases and J dropped 9 bases, with 23 bases sitting between them. The CDR3 loop is CASSYSASHRPSQAFF. The CDR3 nucleotides are TGTGCCAGCAGTTATAGTGCTAGTCACAGGCCTTCCCAAGCTTTCTTT.

The chain joins TRBV2 to TRBJ1-1; D not resolved. Germline V gene data show CDR1 as SNHLY and CDR2 as FYNNEI. Trimming removed 8 bases at V and 0 bases at J, with 10 bases between. This CDR3 region has 13 residues. The CDR3 loop is CASLQYVNTEAFF. The CDR3 DNA follows: TGTGCCAGCCTACAGTATGTGAACACTGAAGCTTTCTTT.

A note on this clone: The germline gene is not matched at one end of the junction; a read error may be the cause. This chain connects TRBV4-2 to TRBJ1-2; TRBD1 is a possible D gene (5 bases). Germline CDR1 LGHNA, CDR2 YNFKEQ. This CDR3 contains 14 residues. The CDR3 spells CASSEEVGGTGYTF. CDR3 DNA: TGTGCCAGCAGCGAAGAGGTCGGGGGGACTGGCTACACCTTC.

The gene calls are TRBV5-1 and TRBJ2-7; D is unclear. This CDR3 comprises 15 residues. Per the germline V gene, CDR1 is SGHRS and CDR2 is YFSETQ. Trimming left V 4 bases short and J 0 bases short, with 14 bases between. CDR3: CASSRVAGSSYEQYF. For the CDR3, the DNA is TGCGCCAGCAGCCGGGTGGCAGGAAGCTCCTACGAGCAGTACTTC.

CDR3 sequence (DNA): TGTGCCATCAGCAACAGGGTCTACGAGCAGTACTTC. It specifies CAISNRVYEQYF. This rearrangement joins TRBV10-3 to TRBJ2-7, with a weak D call TRBD1 (6 bases). The CDR3 has 12 residues. Trimming removed 6 bases from V and 3 bases from J, with 9 bases in between. Germline loops: CDR1 ENHRY, CDR2 SYGVKD.